This T cell receptor beta chain came from a study of blood T cell repertoires in COVID-19. Method: immunoSEQ multiplex PCR; TCRdb's copy keeps in-frame clones and lacks some. The data show tens of thousands of clones, with approximately 80% seen just once and 20% held by the top ten. The CDR3 has 15 residues. Germline V gene lookup returns CDR1 SGHRS and CDR2 YFSETQ. V was trimmed by 2 bases and J by 1 base, leaving 11 bases between them. The specimen was peripheral blood. The receptor's source is a woman between 70 and 85 years old with acute or convalescent COVID-19. The chain couples TRBV5-1 to TRBJ2-3; the D gene is possibly TRBD1 (6 bases). The CDR3 DNA follows: TGCGCCAGCAGCTTATGGGGACAAGGCACAGATACGCAGTATTTT. Amino acid sequence: CASSLWGQGTDTQYF.